This T cell receptor (beta chain) was captured by sequencing in a study of shared clonotypes between healthy human individuals. Produced via immunoSEQ multiplex PCR; TCRdb's table is partial and in-frame only. The table includes approximately 1.4 million clones, 95% to 99% detected once. The CDR3 has 16 amino acids. With V trimmed by 5 bases and J by 7 bases, 13 bases remained unmatched. Germline-derived CDR1 and CDR2 are LNHNV and YYDKDF (reference sequence). This clonotype originated in a man aged 30-40 years in good health. Sequenced sample: naive CD4+ T cells sorted from blood. Subset reported: CD45RA+ positively selected. This chain connects TRBV15 to TRBJ2-1, with 8 nucleotides matching TRBD1. This CDR3 reads CATSGSGGVVLNEQFF. CDR3 DNA sequence: TGTGCCACCAGCGGGTCAGGGGGCGTTGTTTTAAATGAGCAGTTCTTC.